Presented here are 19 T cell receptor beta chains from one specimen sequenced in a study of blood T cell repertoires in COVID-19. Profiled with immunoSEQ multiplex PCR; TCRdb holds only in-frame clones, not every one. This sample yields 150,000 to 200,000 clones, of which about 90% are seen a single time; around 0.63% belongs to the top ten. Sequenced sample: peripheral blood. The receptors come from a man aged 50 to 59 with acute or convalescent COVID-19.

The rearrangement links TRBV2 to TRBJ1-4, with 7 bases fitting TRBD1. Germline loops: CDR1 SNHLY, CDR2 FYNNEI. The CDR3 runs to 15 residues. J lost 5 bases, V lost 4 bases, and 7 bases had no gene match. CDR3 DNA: TGTGCCAGCAGTGGGCGGGACAGCATCAATGAAAAACTGTTTTTT. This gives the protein CASSGRDSINEKLFF.

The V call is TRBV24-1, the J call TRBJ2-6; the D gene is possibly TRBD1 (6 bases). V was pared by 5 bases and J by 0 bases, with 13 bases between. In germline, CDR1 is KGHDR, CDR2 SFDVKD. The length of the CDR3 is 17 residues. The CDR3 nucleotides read TGTGCCACCAGTGCCCAGGGGCCCCACTCTGGGGCCAACGTCCTGACTTTC. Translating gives CATSAQGPHSGANVLTF.

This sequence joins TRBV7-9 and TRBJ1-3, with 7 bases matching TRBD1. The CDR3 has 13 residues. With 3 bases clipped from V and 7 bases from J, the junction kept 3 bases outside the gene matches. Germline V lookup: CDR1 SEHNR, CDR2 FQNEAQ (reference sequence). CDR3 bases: TGTGCCAGCAGCTTGGACAGGTGGAACACCATATATTTT. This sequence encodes CASSLDRWNTIYF. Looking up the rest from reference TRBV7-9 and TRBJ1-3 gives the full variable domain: DTGVSQNPRHKITKRGQNVTFRCDPISEHNRLYWYRQTLGQGPEFLTYFQNEAQLEKSRLLSDRFSAERPKGSFSTLEIQRTEQGDSAMYLCASSLDRWNTIYFGEGSWLTVV.

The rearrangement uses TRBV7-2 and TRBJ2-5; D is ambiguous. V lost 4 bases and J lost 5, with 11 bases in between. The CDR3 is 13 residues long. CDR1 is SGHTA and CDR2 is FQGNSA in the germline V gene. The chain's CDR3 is CASSSRNLETQYF. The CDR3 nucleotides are TGTGCCAGCAGCTCCCGTAATCTGGAGACCCAGTACTTC. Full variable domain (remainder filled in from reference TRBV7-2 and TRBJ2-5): GAGVSQSPSNKVTEKGKDVELRCDPISGHTALYWYRQSLGQGLEFLIYFQGNSAPDKSGLPSDRFSAERTGGSVSTLTIQRTQQEDSAVYLCASSSRNLETQYFGPGTRLLVL.

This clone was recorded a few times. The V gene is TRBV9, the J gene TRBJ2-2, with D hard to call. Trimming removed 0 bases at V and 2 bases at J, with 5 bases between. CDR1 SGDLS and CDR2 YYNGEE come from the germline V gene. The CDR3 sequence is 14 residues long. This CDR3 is CASSVVQNTGELFF. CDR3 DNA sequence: TGTGCCAGCAGCGTAGTACAAAACACCGGGGAGCTGTTTTTT.

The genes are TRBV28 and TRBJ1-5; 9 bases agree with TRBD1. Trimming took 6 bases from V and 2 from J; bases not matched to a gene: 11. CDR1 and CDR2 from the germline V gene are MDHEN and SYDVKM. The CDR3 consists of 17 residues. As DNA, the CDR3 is TGTGCCAGCAGCTATTTGAAACAGGGGGCCGGCAATCAGCCCCAGCATTTT. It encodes CASSYLKQGAGNQPQHF.

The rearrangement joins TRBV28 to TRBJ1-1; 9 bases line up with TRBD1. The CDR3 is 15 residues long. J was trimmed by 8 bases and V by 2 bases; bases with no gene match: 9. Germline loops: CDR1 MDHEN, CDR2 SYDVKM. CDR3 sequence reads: CASSLIPPQGAEAFF. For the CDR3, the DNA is TGTGCCAGCAGTTTAATCCCCCCACAGGGGGCAGAAGCTTTCTTT.

The CDR3 bases are TGCGCCAGCAGCTTAGACAGAGACAACTATGGCTACACCTTC. Translation: CASSLDRDNYGYTF. This sequence joins TRBV5-1 and TRBJ1-2; a weak D match, TRBD1 (5 bases). Looked up from germline, CDR1 is SGHRS and CDR2 is YFSETQ. V lost 2 bases to trimming and J lost 2 bases, with 10 bases between them. CDR3 size: 14 residues.

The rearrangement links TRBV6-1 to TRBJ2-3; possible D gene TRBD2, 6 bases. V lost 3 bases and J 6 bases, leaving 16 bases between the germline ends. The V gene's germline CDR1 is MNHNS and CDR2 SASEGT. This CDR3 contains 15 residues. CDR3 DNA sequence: TGTGCCAGCAGTGACACACGGGGGATAGGGGATACGCAGTATTTT. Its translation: CASSDTRGIGDTQYF.

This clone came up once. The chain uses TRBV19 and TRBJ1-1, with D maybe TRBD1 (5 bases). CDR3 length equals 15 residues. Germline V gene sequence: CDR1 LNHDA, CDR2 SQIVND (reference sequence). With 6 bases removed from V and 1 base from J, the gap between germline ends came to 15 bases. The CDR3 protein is CASSNRGGQNTEAFF. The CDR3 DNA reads TGTGCCAGTAGCAATAGGGGTGGACAGAACACTGAAGCTTTCTTT.

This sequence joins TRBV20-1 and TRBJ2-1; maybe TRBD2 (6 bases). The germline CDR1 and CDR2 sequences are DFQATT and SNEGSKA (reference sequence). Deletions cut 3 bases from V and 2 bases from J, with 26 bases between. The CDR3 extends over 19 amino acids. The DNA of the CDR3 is TGCAGTGCTAGTCCCCTTTTGGAGGGAAAATTCTCCGCCTACAATGAGCAGTTCTTC. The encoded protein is CSASPLLEGKFSAYNEQFF.

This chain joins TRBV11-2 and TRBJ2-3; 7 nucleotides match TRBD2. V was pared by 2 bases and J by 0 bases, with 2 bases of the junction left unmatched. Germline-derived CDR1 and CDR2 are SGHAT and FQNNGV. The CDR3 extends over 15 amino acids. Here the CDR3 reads CASSLSLASTDTQYF. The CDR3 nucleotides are TGTGCCAGCAGCTTATCACTAGCGAGCACAGATACGCAGTATTTT.

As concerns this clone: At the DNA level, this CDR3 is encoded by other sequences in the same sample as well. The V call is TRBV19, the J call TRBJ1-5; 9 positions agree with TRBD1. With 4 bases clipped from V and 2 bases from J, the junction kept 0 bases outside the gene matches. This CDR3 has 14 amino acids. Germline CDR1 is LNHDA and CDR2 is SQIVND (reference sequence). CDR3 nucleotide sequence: TGTGCCAGTAGTAGGACAGGGGGCAATCAGCCCCAGCATTTT. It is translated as CASSRTGGNQPQHF.

The CDR3 is CASTMGQGAYTEAFF. For the CDR3, the DNA is TGTGCCAGTACTATGGGACAGGGGGCTTACACTGAAGCTTTCTTT. The chain recombines TRBV19 with TRBJ1-1; TRBD1 matches 12 bases. The CDR3 extends over 15 amino acids. In germline, CDR1 is LNHDA, CDR2 SQIVND (reference sequence). V shed 7 bases, J shed 3 bases, and the junction held 6 bases outside the gene matches.

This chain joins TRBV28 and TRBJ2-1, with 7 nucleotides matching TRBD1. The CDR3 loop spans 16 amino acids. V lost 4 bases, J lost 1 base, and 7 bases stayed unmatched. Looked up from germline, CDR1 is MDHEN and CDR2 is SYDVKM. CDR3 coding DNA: TGTGCCAGCAGTTCATCCGGGACAGTATCCTACAATGAGCAGTTCTTC. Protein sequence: CASSSSGTVSYNEQFF. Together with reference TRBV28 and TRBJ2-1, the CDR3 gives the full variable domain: DVKVTQSSRYLVKRTGEKVFLECVQDMDHENMFWYRQDPGLGLRLIYFSYDVKMKEKGDIPEGYSVSREKKERFSLILESASTNQTSMYLCASSSSGTVSYNEQFFGPGTRLTVL.

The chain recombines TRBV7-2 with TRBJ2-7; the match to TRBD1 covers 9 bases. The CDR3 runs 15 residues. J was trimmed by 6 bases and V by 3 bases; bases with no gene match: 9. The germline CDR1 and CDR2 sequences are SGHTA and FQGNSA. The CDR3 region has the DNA TGTGCCAGCAGCTTTGGCGGGGACAGGGCCTCCGAGCAGTACGTC. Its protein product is CASSFGGDRASEQYV.

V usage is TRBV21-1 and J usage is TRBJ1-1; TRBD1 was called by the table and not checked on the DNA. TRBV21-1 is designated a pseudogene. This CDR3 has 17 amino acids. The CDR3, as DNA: TGTGCCAGCAGCAAAGCGCTTTGTGGGGGCATGAACACTGAAGCTTTCTTT. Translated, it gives CASSKALCGGMNTEAFF.

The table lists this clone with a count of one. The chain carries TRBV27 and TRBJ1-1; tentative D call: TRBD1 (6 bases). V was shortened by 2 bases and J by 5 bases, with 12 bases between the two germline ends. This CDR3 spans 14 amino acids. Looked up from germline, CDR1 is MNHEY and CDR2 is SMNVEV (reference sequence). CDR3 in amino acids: CASSLTGSWTEAFF. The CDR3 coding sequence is TGTGCCAGCAGTTTAACAGGGTCGTGGACTGAAGCTTTCTTT.

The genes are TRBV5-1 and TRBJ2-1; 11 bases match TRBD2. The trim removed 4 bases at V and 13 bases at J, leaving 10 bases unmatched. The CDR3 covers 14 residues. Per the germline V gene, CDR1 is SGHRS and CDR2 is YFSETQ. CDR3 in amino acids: CASSLGTSGLQQFF. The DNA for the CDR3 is TGCGCCAGCAGCCTCGGGACTAGCGGTCTTCAACAGTTCTTC.